The 6 T cell receptor beta chains given below trace back to one sample, sequenced in a study of PD-L1 blockade in urothelial cancer. TCRdb keeps only in-frame clones here, not all; method: immunoSEQ multiplex PCR. Of about 55,000 clones listed, about 80% are singletons. Sequenced material: PBMCs, taken around atezolizumab (anti-PD-L1) treatment. These receptor sequences come from an older man with urothelial cancer.

This clone showed up just once. V gene TRBV30 combines with J gene TRBJ2-7; no firm D call. The CDR3 loop spans 11 amino acids. CDR1 is GTSNPN, CDR2 SVGIG, per germline (reference sequence). Trimming left V 1 base short and J 4 bases short, with 5 bases between. This CDR3 is CAWSGTYEQYF. CDR3 nucleotide sequence: TGTGCCTGGAGTGGTACATACGAGCAGTACTTC.

Here the CDR3 DNA reads TGTGCCAGCAGAACAGCGGGAGGGCCCTCGAATGAGCAGTTCTTC. This translates into CASRTAGGPSNEQFF. The gene calls are TRBV6-5 and TRBJ2-1; 10 nucleotides line up with TRBD2. Trimming cost V 6 bases and J 7 bases; bases outside gene matches: 9. The CDR3 consists of 15 residues. From germline, CDR1 is MNHEY and CDR2 SVGAGI.

The chain links TRBV6-4 to TRBJ2-3; 8 nucleotides align to TRBD1. The germline V gene has CDR1 MRHNA and CDR2 SNTAGT. This CDR3 region has 15 residues. J gave up 4 bases and V 5 bases, and 8 bases lay outside the gene matches. CDR3 loop: CASSSSGGKADTQYF. In nucleotides, the CDR3 is TGTGCCAGCAGTTCGTCAGGGGGCAAGGCAGATACGCAGTATTTT.

The chain couples TRBV5-1 to TRBJ2-1, with D perhaps matching TRBD1 (5 bases). The germline gives CDR1 SGHRS, CDR2 YFSETQ. The germline V and J ends were trimmed by 0 bases and 6 bases, with 13 bases remaining between them. This CDR3 spans 15 amino acids. For the CDR3, the DNA is TGCGCCAGCAGCTTGGCGGCAGGGTCACGCAATGAGCAGTTCTTC. Residues: CASSLAAGSRNEQFF.

V usage is TRBV7-6 and J usage is TRBJ2-2; the D is unclear. Germline CDR1 SGHVS, CDR2 FNYEAQ. Between the trimmed V and J ends, which lost 6 bases and 4 bases, there was a span of 15 bases. CDR3 size: 15 residues. CDR3 coding DNA: TGTGCCAGCAGTATCTCCCCCTACCCCACCGGGGAGCTGTTTTTT. Protein: CASSISPYPTGELFF.

The genes are TRBV4-3 and TRBJ1-5; TRBD1 is a possible D gene (6 bases). The CDR3 is made up of 17 amino acids. Germline V gene data show CDR1 as LGHNA and CDR2 as YSLEER. V was cut by 1 base and J by 7 bases, with 20 bases left in between. The CDR3 nucleotides are TGCGCCAGCAGCCAAGTATTAGGCGGCAGGGGAGGGCAGCCCCAGCATTTT. Amino acids: CASSQVLGGRGGQPQHF.